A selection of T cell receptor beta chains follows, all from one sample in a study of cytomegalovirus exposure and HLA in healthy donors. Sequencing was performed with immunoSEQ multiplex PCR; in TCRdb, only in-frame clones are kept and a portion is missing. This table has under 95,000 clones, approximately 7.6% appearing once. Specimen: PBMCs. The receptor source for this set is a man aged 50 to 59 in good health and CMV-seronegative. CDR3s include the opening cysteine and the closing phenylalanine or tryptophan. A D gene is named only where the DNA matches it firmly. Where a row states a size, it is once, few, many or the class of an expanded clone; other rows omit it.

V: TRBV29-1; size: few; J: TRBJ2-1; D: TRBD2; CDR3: CSVTSPGTSGRSFF; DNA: TGCAGCGTTACTAGTCCCGGGACTAGCGGGAGAAGTTTCTTC
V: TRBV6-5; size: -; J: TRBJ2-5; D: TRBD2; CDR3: CASSYSAGAPETQYF; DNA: TGTGCCAGCAGTTACTCAGCGGGGGCCCCAGAGACCCAGTACTTC
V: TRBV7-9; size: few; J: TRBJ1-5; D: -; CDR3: CASSHTRDKYQPQHF; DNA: TGTGCCAGCAGCCACACCCGGGACAAATATCAGCCCCAGCATTTT
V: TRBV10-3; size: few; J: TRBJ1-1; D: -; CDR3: CAISPAGYYTEAFF; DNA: TGTGCCATCAGTCCAGCAGGGTACTACACTGAAGCTTTCTTT
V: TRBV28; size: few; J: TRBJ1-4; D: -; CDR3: CASSLSGPEKLFF; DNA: TGTGCCAGCAGTTTATCTGGGCCCGAAAAACTGTTTTTT
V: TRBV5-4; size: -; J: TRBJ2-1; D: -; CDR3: CASSRQYNEQFF; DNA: TGTGCCAGCAGTCGACAGTACAATGAGCAGTTCTTC
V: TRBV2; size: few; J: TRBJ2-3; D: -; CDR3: CASRLETDTQYF; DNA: TGTGCCAGCAGACTTGAGACAGATACGCAGTATTTT
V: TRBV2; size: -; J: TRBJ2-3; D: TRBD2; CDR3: CASSDLRGGTDTQYF; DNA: TGTGCCAGCAGTGACCTGCGGGGGGGCACAGATACGCAGTATTTT
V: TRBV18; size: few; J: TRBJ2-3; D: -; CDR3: CASSPTETDTQYF; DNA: TGTGCCAGCTCACCAACGGAGACAGATACGCAGTATTTT
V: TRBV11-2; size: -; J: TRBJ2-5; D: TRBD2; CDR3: CASSPSGTVGETQYF; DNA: TGTGCCAGCAGCCCTAGCGGGACAGTCGGAGAGACCCAGTACTTC
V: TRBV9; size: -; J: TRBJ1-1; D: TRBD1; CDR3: CASSADRATEAFF; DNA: TGTGCCAGCAGCGCAGACAGGGCAACTGAAGCTTTCTTT
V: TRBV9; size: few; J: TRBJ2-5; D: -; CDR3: CASSPQRLGDETQYF; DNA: TGTGCCAGCAGTCCGCAGAGACTAGGAGATGAGACCCAGTACTTC
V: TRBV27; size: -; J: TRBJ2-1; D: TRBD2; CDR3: CASSFVGLAGTQEQFF; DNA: TGTGCCAGCAGTTTCGTAGGACTAGCGGGAACTCAAGAGCAGTTCTTC
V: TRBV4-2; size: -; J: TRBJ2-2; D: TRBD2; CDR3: CASSPRIAGEGTGELFF; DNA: TGTGCCAGCAGCCCCAGAATTGCGGGAGAGGGTACCGGGGAGCTGTTTTTT
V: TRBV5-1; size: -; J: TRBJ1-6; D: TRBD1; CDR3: CASSLGTGNSPLHF; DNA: TGCGCCAGCAGCTTGGGGACAGGAAATTCACCCCTCCACTTT
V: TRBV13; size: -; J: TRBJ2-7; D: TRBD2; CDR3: CASSFRTSGGLPPHEQYF; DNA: TGTGCCAGCAGCTTCAGGACTAGCGGGGGGTTACCCCCCCACGAGCAGTACTTC
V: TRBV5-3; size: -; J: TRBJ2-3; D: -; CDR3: CARSFYFTDTQYF; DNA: TGTGCCAGAAGCTTTTACTTCACAGATACGCAGTATTTT
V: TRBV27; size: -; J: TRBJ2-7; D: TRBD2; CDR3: CASTGTRREQYF; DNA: TGTGCCAGCACCGGGACTAGACGGGAGCAGTACTTC
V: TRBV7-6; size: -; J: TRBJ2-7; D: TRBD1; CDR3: CASSLGQIYEQYF; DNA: TGTGCCAGCAGCCTGGGACAGATCTACGAGCAGTACTTC
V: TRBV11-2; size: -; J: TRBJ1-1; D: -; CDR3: CASSKRQYTEAFF; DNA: TGTGCCAGCAGCAAACGACAATACACTGAAGCTTTCTTT
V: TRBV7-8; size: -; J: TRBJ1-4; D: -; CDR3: CASSPYRVLQFLNPNEKLFF; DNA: TGTGCCAGCAGCCCTTACAGGGTGTTGCAATTTTTAAATCCTAATGAAAAACTGTTTTTT
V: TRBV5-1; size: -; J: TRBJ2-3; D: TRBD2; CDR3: CASSGGTSATDTQYF; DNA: TGCGCCAGCAGCGGGGGGACTAGCGCCACAGATACGCAGTATTTT
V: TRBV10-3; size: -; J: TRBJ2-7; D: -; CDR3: CAIGHRDNYEQYF; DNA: TGTGCCATCGGACACCGGGACAATTACGAGCAGTACTTC